This TCR beta chain emerged from a study of beta chain features in type 1 diabetes. Details on this clone: The antigen remains undetermined.

This CDR3 comprises 12 residues. CDR1 is MDHEN, CDR2 SYDVKM, per germline. Regarding the study as a whole: Insertion counts at VDJ junctions were lower in type 1 diabetes patients, who also showed more deletions there. Patients' naive, central memory and Treg TCRB repertoires seemed closer to one another than those of healthy donors. Any HLA-type effect on TCRB rearrangement remained unresolved here. All four CD4+ subsets of Type 1 diabetes patients contained TCRB CDR3s that were moderately but significantly shorter.

Investigators reverse transcribed all isolated RNA, so they sequenced expressed TCRB transcripts. Mean read depth for naive, central memory and regulatory T cell samples was about 3.6 million reads. Assay: immunoSEQ multiplex PCR; the TCRdb copy retains only in-frame clones and omits some. The sample carries hundreds of thousands of clones, around 15% recorded once. This chain joins TRBV28 and TRBJ2-7; no clear D gene. What was sequenced was naive CD4+ T cells from blood. The sequence was collected from a man younger than 35 with type 1 diabetes. CDR3: CACGRESYEQYF. As DNA, the CDR3 is TGTGCTTGTGGAAGGGAATCCTACGAGCAGTACTTC. The full variable domain, in which reference TRBV28 and TRBJ2-7 provide the parts outside the CDR3, is DVKVTQSSRYLVKRTGEKVFLECVQDMDHENMFWYRQDPGLGLRLIYFSYDVKMKEKGDIPEGYSVSREKKERFSLILESASTNQTSMYLCACGRESYEQYFGPGTRLTVT.